In its sample, the clone carrying this T cell receptor (beta chain) was seen once. The sample originates from a study of blood T cell repertoires in COVID-19. Study details: Acute and convalescent COVID-19 specimens originated in the United States, Italy and Spain. Sources were T cells, B-cell-depleted T cells, or PBMCs; the material itself was cDNA or gDNA.

Assay: immunoSEQ multiplex PCR; the TCRdb copy retains only in-frame clones and omits some. The sample includes 390,000 or so clones, 80% to 90% of them seen just once. There are 19 residues in the CDR3. V dropped 8 bases and J dropped 2; count of bases not matched to a gene: 18. Germline-derived CDR1 and CDR2 are LNHDA and SQIVND (reference sequence). The sample comprised peripheral blood. V is TRBV19 and J is TRBJ2-6, with TRBD1 identical over 7 bases. This sequence was found in a woman aged 25 to 39 with COVID-19, enrolled during active disease. The CDR3: CASLPNPGTARAGANVLTF. CDR3 DNA sequence: TGTGCCAGTCTCCCAAACCCCGGGACAGCCAGAGCTGGGGCCAACGTCCTGACTTTC.